A single sample is the source of the 30 T cell receptor beta chains below, sequenced in a study of T cell clonality in common variable immunodeficiency. Antigen specificity for these receptors is unknown. The protocol was immunoSEQ multiplex PCR, while the TCRdb copy is restricted to in-frame clones and leaves out a portion. This sample includes 32,000 or so clones with no singletons; its ten biggest clones take up 5.5% to 7%. Whole-study findings and limits: Reportedly, TCR beta sequences from common variable immunodeficiency showed fewer deletions and N-nucleotide insertions.

The sequenced sample was peripheral blood mononuclear cells. The receptors stem from a human donor with common variable immunodeficiency.

Worth noting for this clone: Read data end 3 residues before the CDR3 end; the end is taken from the germline J gene. This chain connects TRBV2 to TRBJ2-1; D is undetermined. CDR1 and CDR2 (germline): SNHLY, FYNNEI. V was trimmed by 5 bases and J by 7 bases, leaving 18 bases between them. This CDR3 comprises 15 residues. CDR3: CASSLGQPLKNEQFF. The part of the CDR3 DNA that was read is TGTGCCAGCAGTTTGGGCCAACCCTTAAAGAATGAG.

This clone showed up just a few times. The read ends 3 residues shy of where the CDR3 ends; the end is completed using the germline J gene. This sequence joins TRBV6-2 or TRBV6-3 and TRBJ2-3; 8 bases align to TRBD1. The CDR3 consists of 15 residues. After removal of 11 bases from V and 5 bases from J, the junction contained 15 bases not matched to a gene. Germline V lookup: CDR1 MNHEY, CDR2 SVGEGT. CDR3 DNA, as far as it was read: TGTGCCTCCGACAGGGGTTCATTCGTCGTAGATACG. Translated, it gives CASDRGSFVVDT. The entire CDR3 protein is CASDRGSFVVDTQYF.

In this sample, this clone turned up a few times. The read ends 3 residues shy of where the CDR3 ends; the end is completed using the germline J gene. This chain links TRBV7-9 with TRBJ1-5, with TRBD1 as a possible D gene (6 bases). The CDR3 sequence is 13 residues long. Germline CDR1 and CDR2: SEHNR and FQNEAQ (reference sequence). Trimming stripped 8 bases from V and 5 bases from J, with 13 bases between. This CDR3 is CASGNRDDQPQHF. The DNA read from the CDR3 is TGTGCCAGCGGCAACAGGGACGATCAGCCC.

This clone was seen more than once but under ten times. The DNA ends 3 residues before the CDR3 does, and the rest of the CDR3 is filled in from the germline J gene. This chain joins TRBV6-2 or TRBV6-3 and TRBJ1-4, with D maybe TRBD1 (5 bases). V was trimmed by 4 bases and J by 7 bases, leaving 19 bases between them. The CDR3 contains 16 residues. Germline V gives CDR1 MNHEY, CDR2 SVGEGT. Incomplete CDR3 DNA: TGTGCCAGCAGTTCCCCCGGGACGCCGGGGGGTGAAAAA. Its protein product is CASSSPGTPGGEK. The CDR3 in full is CASSSPGTPGGEKLFF.

This clone was seen more than once but under ten times. The read gets to within 3 residues of the CDR3 end, and the germline J gene fills in the rest. The V and J genes are TRBV7-9 and TRBJ1-2, with 8 bases lining up with TRBD1. This CDR3 region has 13 residues. V gave up 4 bases and J gave up 4 bases; unmatched junction bases: 2. Germline V lookup: CDR1 SEHNR, CDR2 FQNEAQ (reference sequence). The CDR3 reads CASSYQGAYGYTF. CDR3 bases read: TGTGCCAGCAGCTATCAGGGGGCCTATGGC.

This clone was recorded many times. CDR3 DNA, as far as it was read: TGTGCCAGCAGCTCCCCGCAGGGGCATAATTCACCC. Its protein is CASSSPQGHNSP. The entire CDR3 reads CASSSPQGHNSPLHF. V gene TRBV11-3 combines with J gene TRBJ1-6, with TRBD1 as a possible D gene (6 bases). Sequencing ends 3 residues short of the CDR3 end; the germline J gene provides the rest. With 4 bases removed from V and 5 bases from J, the gap between germline ends came to 12 bases. CDR3 size: 15 residues. Germline CDR1 is SGHNT and CDR2 is YENEEA.

This clone was counted a few times. The CDR3 end falls 3 residues outside the read, so it is completed with the germline J gene. The gene calls are TRBV18 and TRBJ1-1, with D hard to call. Trimming cost V 6 bases and J 0 bases, with 14 bases left between them. CDR3 length: 15 residues. From germline, CDR1 is KGHSH and CDR2 LQKENI. CDR3 DNA (partial): TGTGCCAGCTCCACGGGGTCGGGGATGAACACTGAA. Translated: CASSTGSGMNTE. In full, the CDR3 reads CASSTGSGMNTEAFF.

This clone was counted only a few times. The sequence runs out 3 residues before the end of the CDR3; the remainder is reconstructed from the germline J gene. The rearrangement joins TRBV18 to TRBJ2-7; the D gene is possibly TRBD2 (5 bases). V dropped 3 bases and J dropped 2 bases, with 17 bases sitting between them. Germline-derived CDR1 and CDR2 are KGHSH and LQKENI. The length of the CDR3 is 16 residues. The part of the CDR3 DNA that was read is TGTGCCAGCTCACCTCAATTTGGCGGGCGAGCCTACGAG. Protein: CASSPQFGGRAYE. In full, the CDR3 is CASSPQFGGRAYEQYF.

This clone was detected ten times or more. The read finishes 3 residues shy of the CDR3 end, and the germline J gene is used to complete it. V gene TRBV2 combines with J gene TRBJ2-3, with D perhaps matching TRBD2 (5 bases). Trimming cost V 7 bases and J 0 bases, with 17 bases left between them. Germline V lookup: CDR1 SNHLY, CDR2 FYNNEI. The CDR3 is 16 residues long. The part of the CDR3 DNA that was read is TGTGCCAGCACCCAACTGATGTGGACTAGCACAGATACG. Translation gives CASTQLMWTSTDT. The CDR3 in its entirety is CASTQLMWTSTDTQYF.

There are a few counts of this clone. With the read ending 3 residues before the CDR3 end, the germline J gene is used to fill in that end. The chain couples TRBV6-2 or TRBV6-3 to TRBJ1-5, with TRBD1 matching 9 bases. Germline V gene sequence: CDR1 MNHEY, CDR2 SVGEGT. This CDR3 is built from 14 residues. The junction had 6 bases not matched to a gene; V was cut back by 8 bases and J by 4 bases. The CDR3 bases that were read are TGTGCCAGCTTGACAGGGGGTACGAATCAGCCC. Its protein product is CASLTGGTNQP. The whole CDR3 sequence reads CASLTGGTNQPQHF.

A note on this clone: From the germline J gene comes the end of the CDR3, since the read stops 3 residues before it. This chain joins TRBV2 and TRBJ2-1; D call uncertain. Germline lookup yields CDR1 SNHLY and CDR2 FYNNEI. Deletions cut 7 bases from V and 0 bases from J, with 10 bases between. This CDR3 is 14 amino acids long. The CDR3 loop reads CASTARASYNEQFF. CDR3 DNA (partial): TGTGCCAGCACTGCAAGGGCCTCCTACAATGAG.

The table lists this clone with many counts. The CDR3 extends 3 residues past the end of the read, so its final part is completed from the germline J gene. The chain is built from TRBV5-1 and TRBJ2-5, with D maybe TRBD2 (5 bases). Germline assignment: CDR1 SGHRS and CDR2 YFSETQ. The CDR3 is 14 residues long. V was shortened by 4 bases and J by 4 bases, with 14 bases between the two germline ends. The CDR3 bases that were read are TGCGCCAGCAGCCACGACCGCGCGGGAGAGACC. Protein: CASSHDRAGET. The CDR3 reads in full as CASSHDRAGETQYF.

With regard to this clone: The read is 3 residues too short to cover the CDR3 end, so that end is filled in from the germline J gene. The chain couples TRBV18 to TRBJ2-5, with a possible D match to TRBD2 (5 bases). Germline V gives CDR1 KGHSH, CDR2 LQKENI. This CDR3 is 15 amino acids long. Trimming cost V 3 bases and J 5 bases, with 16 bases left between them. The CDR3 loop is CASSPAGVSGETQYF. The CDR3 bases that were read are TGTGCCAGCTCACCCGCAGGAGTTTCGGGGGAGACC.

This clone has at least ten counts. With the read ending 3 residues before the CDR3 end, the germline J gene is used to fill in that end. The chain uses TRBV11-2 and TRBJ2-5, with TRBD2 matching over 8 bases. V shed 4 bases, J shed 1 base, and the junction held 5 bases outside the gene matches. This CDR3 region has 15 residues. Per germline, CDR1 SGHAT and CDR2 FQNNGV. The CDR3 here is CASSSSGTSQETQYF. The part of the CDR3 DNA that was read is TGTGCCAGCAGCTCATCCGGGACTAGCCAAGAGACC.

This clone was seen a handful of times. The sequenced fragment ends 3 residues before the CDR3 boundary, so the rest is inferred from the germline J gene. The chain couples TRBV7-3 to TRBJ2-3, with 16 bases lining up with TRBD2. Per germline, CDR1 SGHTA and CDR2 FQGTGA. CDR3 length: 14 amino acids. CDR3 bases read: TGTGCCAGCAGTCCGGGACTAGCGGGGGGGGCG. The encoded protein is CASSPGLAGGA. The CDR3 as a whole reads CASSPGLAGGAQYF.

This clone has a handful of counts. The read gets to within 3 residues of the CDR3 end, and the germline J gene fills in the rest. This chain joins TRBV6-1 and TRBJ1-5; weak D call: TRBD1 (5 bases). The length of the CDR3 is 14 residues. Germline lookup yields CDR1 MNHNS and CDR2 SASEGT. Between the trimmed V and J ends, which lost 4 bases and 0 bases, there was a span of 7 bases. The sequenced CDR3 bases are TGTGCCAGCAGTGGACAGCTTAGCAATCAGCCC. This sequence encodes CASSGQLSNQP. The full CDR3 reads CASSGQLSNQPQHF.

This clone was detected a few times. The CDR3 end falls 3 residues outside the read, so it is completed with the germline J gene. The gene calls are TRBV7-9 and TRBJ2-7; the match to TRBD1 covers 9 bases. V lost 1 base and J lost 5; bases outside the gene matches: 6. The CDR3 is made up of 15 amino acids. Germline lookup yields CDR1 SEHNR and CDR2 FQNEAQ (reference sequence). The sequenced part of the CDR3 DNA is TGTGCCAGCAGCTTAGTCGGACAGGGGTCGGACGAG. Translated: CASSLVGQGSDE. The CDR3 as a whole reads CASSLVGQGSDEQYF. The full variable domain, its missing parts supplied by reference TRBV7-9 and TRBJ2-7, is DTGVSQNPRHKITKRGQNVTFRCDPISEHNRLYWYRQTLGQGPEFLTYFQNEAQLEKSRLLSDRFSAERPKGSFSTLEIQRTEQGDSAMYLCASSLVGQGSDEQYFGPGTRLTVT.

This clone was counted a few times. The read gets to within 3 residues of the CDR3 end, and the germline J gene fills in the rest. The chain uses TRBV19 and TRBJ1-6; no clear D. Trimming pared 4 bases from V and 0 bases from J, leaving 13 bases between. CDR3 length: 17 residues. The V gene's germline CDR1 is LNHDA and CDR2 SQIVND (reference sequence). CDR3 sequence reads: CASSKGRGSSYNSPLHF. Incomplete CDR3 DNA: TGTGCCAGTAGTAAAGGACGGGGAAGCTCCTATAATTCACCC.

This clone was seen repeatedly, ten times or more. The missing CDR3 end, 3 residues past where the read stops, is filled in from the germline J gene. The chain has TRBV5-4 and TRBJ1-2; a weak D match, TRBD1 (5 bases). This CDR3 is 13 amino acids long. Germline loops: CDR1 SGHNT, CDR2 YYREEE (reference sequence). The ends were cut back, 4 bases at V and 4 bases at J, with 11 bases in the middle. Here the CDR3 reads CASSTDSFYGYTF. The CDR3 bases that were read are TGTGCCAGCAGCACCGACAGCTTCTATGGC.

The CDR3 sequence is CASSLGAGGYEQYF. CDR3 DNA (partial): TGTGCCAGCAGCCTGGGGGCAGGGGGATACGAG. V and J are TRBV7-8 and TRBJ2-7, with 7 nucleotides matching TRBD1. The CDR3 end lies 3 residues beyond the end of the read and is filled in from the germline J gene. V lost 5 bases, J lost 4 bases, and 8 bases stayed unmatched. CDR3 size: 14 residues. Germline CDR1 and CDR2: SGHVS and FQNEAQ.

This clone was seen a handful of times. The read ends 3 residues shy of where the CDR3 ends; the end is completed using the germline J gene. J is TRBJ2-5 and V is TRBV30, with a possible D match to TRBD1 (6 bases). Germline CDR1 and CDR2: GTSNPN and SVGIG (reference sequence). V was shortened by 1 base and J by 2 bases, with 17 bases between the two germline ends. This CDR3 contains 16 residues. Here the CDR3 reads CAWSDFARGSQETQYF. Incomplete CDR3 DNA: TGTGCCTGGAGTGATTTTGCCAGGGGCTCACAAGAGACC.

This clone was detected a few times. The CDR3 end falls 3 residues outside the read, so it is completed with the germline J gene. The chain uses TRBV6-1 and TRBJ1-2; unclear D gene. Deletions cut 3 bases from V and 3 bases from J, with 8 bases between. CDR3 size: 13 residues. The germline CDR1 and CDR2 sequences are MNHNS and SASEGT. CDR3 region: CASSESRDYGYTF. The CDR3 bases that were read are TGTGCCAGCAGTGAGTCAAGGGACTATGGC.

Points on this clone: With the read ending 3 residues before the CDR3 end, the germline J gene is used to fill in that end. The chain has TRBV7-2 and TRBJ2-3; D is possibly TRBD1 (6 bases). Trimming removed 0 bases from V and 4 bases from J, with 11 bases in between. Germline V gene lookup returns CDR1 SGHTA and CDR2 FQGNSA. CDR3 length: 15 amino acids. The DNA read from the CDR3 is TGTGCCAGCAGCTTAGCGCTATCAGGGGCAGATACG. Encoded protein: CASSLALSGADT. The CDR3 as a whole reads CASSLALSGADTQYF.

This clone was found many times. The CDR3 goes on 3 residues after the read ends, and that part is filled in from the germline J gene. The J gene is TRBJ1-2, the V gene TRBV2; tentative D call: TRBD1 (6 bases). The CDR3 is made up of 14 amino acids. V lost 6 bases and J 5 bases, leaving 16 bases between the germline ends. Per germline, CDR1 SNHLY and CDR2 FYNNEI. The sequenced part of the CDR3 DNA is TGTGCCAGCAGAGGACAGAGCGATTTTTATGGC. Its protein product is CASRGQSDFYG. The complete CDR3 reads CASRGQSDFYGYTF.

Concerning this clone itself: The read falls 3 residues short of the CDR3 end, and the missing part is taken from the germline J gene. The chain couples TRBV5-5 to TRBJ2-7, with a weak D call TRBD2 (6 bases). Germline CDR1 reads SGHKS; CDR2 reads YYEKEE (reference sequence). V lost 4 bases to trimming and J lost 6 bases, with 17 bases between them. The CDR3 covers 14 residues. CDR3 loop: CASSRAGKGSEQYF. Incomplete CDR3 DNA: TGTGCCAGCAGCCGGGCGGGGAAGGGGAGCGAG.

In this sample, this clone turned up many times. From the germline J gene comes the end of the CDR3, since the read stops 3 residues before it. This sequence joins TRBV5-1 and TRBJ1-1; D might be TRBD1 (5 bases). CDR1 is SGHRS, CDR2 YFSETQ, per germline. CDR3 length: 12 residues. Incomplete CDR3 DNA: TGCGCCAGCAGCTCTCAGACAGCCCAA. Translated, it gives CASSSQTAQ. The CDR3 reads in full as CASSSQTAQAFF.

This clone turned up a few times. The CDR3 end is not reached by the read, which stops 3 residues before it; the germline J gene fills it in. The V gene is TRBV19, the J gene TRBJ1-6, with unresolved D. In germline, CDR1 is LNHDA, CDR2 SQIVND (reference sequence). The ends were cut back, 2 bases at V and 11 bases at J, with 10 bases in the middle. The length of the CDR3 is 13 residues. CDR3 bases read: TGTGCCAGTAGTATAAGTCCCGAGGCACCC. It yields the protein CASSISPEAP. The CDR3 reads in full as CASSISPEAPLHF.

With regard to this clone: The read halts 3 residues ahead of the CDR3 end, with the missing end drawn from the germline J gene. The chain has TRBV19 and TRBJ1-6; D is undetermined. V was trimmed by 2 bases and J by 0 bases, leaving 11 bases between them. Germline V gene lookup returns CDR1 LNHDA and CDR2 SQIVND (reference sequence). The CDR3 totals 17 residues. The CDR3 DNA, read in part, is TGTGCCAGTAGTATAACGGATTCTAGCTCCTATAATTCACCC. It translates to CASSITDSSSYNSP. The complete CDR3 sequence is CASSITDSSSYNSPLHF.

Details on this clone: The CDR3 end falls 3 residues outside the read, so it is completed with the germline J gene. The identical CDR3 is also encoded by other nucleotide sequences in the sample. The J gene is TRBJ2-7, the V gene TRBV30; possible D gene TRBD2, 6 bases. Trimming took 3 bases from V and 2 from J, leaving 14 bases between them. The CDR3 runs 14 residues. Germline V gene data show CDR1 as GTSNPN and CDR2 as SVGIG (reference sequence). The CDR3 sequence is CAWRTPGLAYEQYF. The part of the CDR3 DNA that was read is TGTGCCTGGAGAACTCCGGGACTGGCCTACGAG.

This clone was observed at least ten times. The missing CDR3 end, 3 residues past where the read stops, is filled in from the germline J gene. Within the sample, other DNA sequences also encode this same CDR3. The chain combines TRBV7-2 with TRBJ2-1, with 11 bases that match TRBD2. CDR1 is SGHTA, CDR2 FQGNSA, per germline. Trimming cost V 7 bases and J 6 bases; bases outside gene matches: 8. The CDR3 spans 15 residues. The sequenced CDR3 bases are TGTGCCAGCACCTACCCTAGCGGGGGGTTCAATGAG. Protein sequence: CASTYPSGGFNE. The CDR3 reads in full as CASTYPSGGFNEQFF.